A selection of T cell receptor beta chains follows, all from one sample in a study of blood T cell repertoires in COVID-19. Here immunoSEQ multiplex PCR was the method, and the copy in TCRdb shows in-frame clones only, minus some. This table holds 180,000 or so clones, more than 70% found once. Sequenced sample: peripheral blood. The receptors shown here come from a woman older than 75 with active or convalescent COVID-19. The CDR3 runs from the conserved cysteine through the conserved F or W. D genes are given only for firm matches. Some rows have no size entry. The others give once, few or many, or a class for an expanded clone.

TGTGCCAGCAGTTCCCACCTCAGCGGGGGTCGGGGCGGGGAGCTGTTTTTT	CASSSHLSGGRGGELFF	NA	TRBD2	TRBJ2-2	TRBV27
TGCGCCAGCAGCCTGGGATGGACAGAGTATAATTCACCCCTCCACTTT	CASSLGWTEYNSPLHF	few	NA	TRBJ1-6	TRBV4-3
TGTGTCAGCAGTTTAGGGAGAGGCCTAAATAACTATGGCTACACCTTC	CVSSLGRGLNNYGYTF	NA	NA	TRBJ1-2	TRBV28
TGTGCCAGCAGCCCCCTACGGGGGATGGGTGGCTACACCTTC	CASSPLRGMGGYTF	once	NA	TRBJ1-2	TRBV3-1/TRBV3-2
TGTGCCAGCAGCCAAGAATTTGGTCGGCAGGGGGTGTACGAGCAGTACTTC	CASSQEFGRQGVYEQYF	NA	TRBD1	TRBJ2-7	TRBV3-1/TRBV3-2
TGTGCCTTCGGGGGGGGGCCCAATGAGCAGTTCTTC	CAFGGGPNEQFF	NA	TRBD2	TRBJ2-1	TRBV30
TGCGCCAGCAGGCCCCGTGGCTCCGGGGTAAGAGAGACCCAGTACTTC	CASRPRGSGVRETQYF	once	NA	TRBJ2-5	TRBV10-1
TGTGCCAGCTCTCCGTCAGGGGGCGAGGGGTTCGAGCAGTACTTC	CASSPSGGEGFEQYF	NA	TRBD1	TRBJ2-7	TRBV18
TGTGCCAGCAGTTTGCAAGCGCCTTACGAGCAGTACTTC	CASSLQAPYEQYF	NA	NA	TRBJ2-7	TRBV28
TGCGCCAGCAGCCAAAGGACAGGGGCCACTGAAGCTTTCTTT	CASSQRTGATEAFF	NA	TRBD1	TRBJ1-1	TRBV4-1
TGTGCCAGCAAACTGTCGAGCTCTGGAAACACCATATATTTT	CASKLSSSGNTIYF	NA	NA	TRBJ1-3	TRBV6-5
TGTGCCAGCAGCTTGCAGGTGACCTACTACAATGAGCAGTTCTTC	CASSLQVTYYNEQFF	NA	NA	TRBJ2-1	TRBV5-6
TGCGCCAGCAGCCCCGACAAATTGGGACAGGGCAGTGAAAAACTGTTTTTT	CASSPDKLGQGSEKLFF	NA	TRBD1	TRBJ1-4	TRBV5-1
TGTGCCAGCAGTTCGGGGACAGCGTATGGCTACACCTTC	CASSSGTAYGYTF	NA	TRBD1	TRBJ1-2	TRBV12-3/TRBV12-4
TGTGCCAGCAGTAAACGGACAGCAAACCTCTATGGCTACACCTTC	CASSKRTANLYGYTF	once	NA	TRBJ1-2	TRBV6-2/TRBV6-3
TGTGCCAGCAGTTGTCAGTCAGGGGCGCTTTGCGAGCAGTACTTC	CASSCQSGALCEQYF	NA	NA	TRBJ2-7	TRBV28
TGTGCCAGCAGATTAGCGGGGGTGGACAATGAGCAGTTCTTC	CASRLAGVDNEQFF	NA	TRBD2	TRBJ2-1	TRBV13
TGTGCCAGCAGCTCCCTCCTAGGACAGGGCACGGGCGGCTACACCTTC	CASSSLLGQGTGGYTF	NA	TRBD1	TRBJ1-2	TRBV7-8
TGTGCCTGGAGTGGGGGGGAAGAGTACCAAGAGACCCAGTACTTC	CAWSGGEEYQETQYF	few	NA	TRBJ2-5	TRBV30
TGTGCCAGCAGTTTTCGGTCAGGGGACGTCCTGACTTTC	CASSFRSGDVLTF	NA	NA	TRBJ2-6	TRBV12-3/TRBV12-4
TGCGCCAGCAGCCAAGCCGGGACAGGGGGTCACGAGCAGTACTTC	CASSQAGTGGHEQYF	NA	TRBD1	TRBJ2-7	TRBV4-1
TGTGCCAGCAGCTCCCCGGGGGGCACCGGGGAGCTGTTTTTT	CASSSPGGTGELFF	NA	TRBD2	TRBJ2-2	TRBV7-3
TGTGCCAGTAGTACAGCGGCCTGGCGGGGCAATCAGCCCCAGCATTTT	CASSTAAWRGNQPQHF	NA	NA	TRBJ1-5	TRBV19
TGTGCCAGCTCACTCAGGGCGGTGGACACTGAAGCTTTCTTT	CASSLRAVDTEAFF	NA	NA	TRBJ1-1	TRBV18
TGCGCCAGCAGCGTACAGGGGGGAGAGGAGACCCAGTACTTC	CASSVQGGEETQYF	NA	TRBD1	TRBJ2-5	TRBV5-1